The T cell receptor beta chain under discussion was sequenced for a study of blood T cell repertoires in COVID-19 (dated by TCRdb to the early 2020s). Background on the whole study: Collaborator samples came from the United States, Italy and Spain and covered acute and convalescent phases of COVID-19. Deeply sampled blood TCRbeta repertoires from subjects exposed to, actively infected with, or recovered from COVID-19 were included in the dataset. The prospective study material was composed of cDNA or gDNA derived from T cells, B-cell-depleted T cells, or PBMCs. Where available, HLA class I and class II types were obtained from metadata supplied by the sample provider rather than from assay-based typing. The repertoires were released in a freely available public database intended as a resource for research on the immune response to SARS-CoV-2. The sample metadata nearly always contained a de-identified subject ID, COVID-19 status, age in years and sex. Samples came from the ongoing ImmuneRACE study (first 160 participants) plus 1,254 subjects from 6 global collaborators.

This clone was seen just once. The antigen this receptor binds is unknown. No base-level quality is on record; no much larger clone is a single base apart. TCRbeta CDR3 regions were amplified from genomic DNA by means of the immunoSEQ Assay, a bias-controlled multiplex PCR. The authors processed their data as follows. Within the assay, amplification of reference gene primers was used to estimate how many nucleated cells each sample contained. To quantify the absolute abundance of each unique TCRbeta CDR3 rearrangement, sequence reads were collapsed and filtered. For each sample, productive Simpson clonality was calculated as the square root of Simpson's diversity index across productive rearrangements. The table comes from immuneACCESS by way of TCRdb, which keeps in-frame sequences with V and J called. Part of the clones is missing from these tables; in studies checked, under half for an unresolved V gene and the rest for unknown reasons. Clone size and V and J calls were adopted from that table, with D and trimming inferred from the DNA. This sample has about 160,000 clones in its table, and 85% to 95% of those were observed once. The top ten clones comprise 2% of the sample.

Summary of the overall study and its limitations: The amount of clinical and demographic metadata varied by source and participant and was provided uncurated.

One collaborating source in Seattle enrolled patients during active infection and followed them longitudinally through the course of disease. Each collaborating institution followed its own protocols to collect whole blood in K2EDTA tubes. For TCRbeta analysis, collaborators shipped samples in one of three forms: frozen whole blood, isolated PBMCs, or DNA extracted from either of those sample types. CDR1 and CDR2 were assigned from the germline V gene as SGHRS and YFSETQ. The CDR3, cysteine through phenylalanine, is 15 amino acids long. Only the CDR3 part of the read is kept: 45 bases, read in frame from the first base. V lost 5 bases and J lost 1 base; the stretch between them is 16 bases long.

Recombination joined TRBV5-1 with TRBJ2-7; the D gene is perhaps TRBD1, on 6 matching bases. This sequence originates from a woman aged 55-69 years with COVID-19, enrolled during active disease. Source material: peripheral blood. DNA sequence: TGCGCCAGCAGTCCACAGGGCGCTTCGTCCTACGAGCAGTACTTC. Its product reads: CASSPQGASSYEQYF.